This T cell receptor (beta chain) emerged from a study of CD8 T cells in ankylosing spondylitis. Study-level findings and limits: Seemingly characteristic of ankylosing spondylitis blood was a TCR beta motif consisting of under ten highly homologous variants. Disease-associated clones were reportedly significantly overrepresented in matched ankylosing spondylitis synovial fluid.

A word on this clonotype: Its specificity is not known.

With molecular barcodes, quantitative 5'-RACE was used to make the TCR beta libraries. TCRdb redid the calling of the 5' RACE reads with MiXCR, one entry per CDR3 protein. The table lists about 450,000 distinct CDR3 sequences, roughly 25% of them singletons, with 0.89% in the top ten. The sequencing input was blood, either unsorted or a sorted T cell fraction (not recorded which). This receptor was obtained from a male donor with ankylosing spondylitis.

The CDR3 sequence: CASAGGETQYF. The CDR3, as DNA: TGTGCCAGCGCTGGCGGGGAGACCCAGTACTTC. The chain links TRBV2 to TRBJ2-5; maybe TRBD2 (5 bases). This CDR3 comprises 11 residues. V lost 8 bases, J lost 5 bases, and 9 bases lay in between. Germline-derived CDR1 and CDR2 are SNHLY and FYNNEI.